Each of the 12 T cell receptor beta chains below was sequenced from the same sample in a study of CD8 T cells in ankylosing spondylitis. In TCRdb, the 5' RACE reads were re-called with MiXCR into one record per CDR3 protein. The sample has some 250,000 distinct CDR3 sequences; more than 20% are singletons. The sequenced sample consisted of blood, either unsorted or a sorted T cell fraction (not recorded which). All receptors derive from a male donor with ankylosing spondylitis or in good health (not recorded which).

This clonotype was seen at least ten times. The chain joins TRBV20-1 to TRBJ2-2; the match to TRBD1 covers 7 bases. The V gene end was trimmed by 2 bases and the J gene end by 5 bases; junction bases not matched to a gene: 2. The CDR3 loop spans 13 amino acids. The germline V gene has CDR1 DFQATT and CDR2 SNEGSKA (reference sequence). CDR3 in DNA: TGCAGTGCTAGATTACAGGGGACCGGGGAGCTGTTTTTT. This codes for CSARLQGTGELFF.

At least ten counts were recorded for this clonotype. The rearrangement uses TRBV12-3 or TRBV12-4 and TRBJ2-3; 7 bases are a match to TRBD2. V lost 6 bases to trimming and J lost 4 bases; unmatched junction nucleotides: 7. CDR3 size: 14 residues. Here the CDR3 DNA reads TGTGCCAGCAGCGGGCGGGGGTCCCCAGATACGCAGTATTTT. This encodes CASSGRGSPDTQYF.

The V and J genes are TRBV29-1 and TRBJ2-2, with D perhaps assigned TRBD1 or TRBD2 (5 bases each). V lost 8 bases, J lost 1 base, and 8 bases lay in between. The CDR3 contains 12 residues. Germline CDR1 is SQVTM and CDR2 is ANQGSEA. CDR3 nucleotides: TGCAGCTTGAGGGGGAACACCGGGGAGCTGTTTTTT. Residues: CSLRGNTGELFF.

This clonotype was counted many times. The DNA for the CDR3 is TGTGCCAGCTCACCCTTGACTAGCGCCTACAATGAGCAGTTCTTC. Residues: CASSPLTSAYNEQFF. The chain is built from TRBV18 and TRBJ2-1; 8 nucleotides line up with TRBD2. CDR3 length: 15 amino acids. After removal of 3 bases from V and 2 bases from J, the junction contained 3 bases not matched to a gene. Germline V gene sequence: CDR1 KGHSH, CDR2 LQKENI.

The CDR3 DNA is TGTGCCAGCAGCTTAACTAAGCGGACACAGAACACCGGGGAGCTGTTTTTT. Translating gives CASSLTKRTQNTGELFF. The V and J genes are TRBV11-2 and TRBJ2-2; D may be TRBD1 or TRBD2 (5 bases each). The CDR3 sequence is 17 residues long. V was cut by 2 bases and J by 1 base, with 14 bases left in between. The germline CDR1 and CDR2 sequences are SGHAT and FQNNGV. Drawing the rest from reference TRBV11-2 and TRBJ2-2, the complete variable domain is EAGVAQSPRYKIIEKRQSVAFWCNPISGHATLYWYQQILGQGPKLLIQFQNNGVVDDSQLPKDRFSAERLKGVDSTLKIQPAKLEDSAVYLCASSLTKRTQNTGELFFGEGSRLTVL.

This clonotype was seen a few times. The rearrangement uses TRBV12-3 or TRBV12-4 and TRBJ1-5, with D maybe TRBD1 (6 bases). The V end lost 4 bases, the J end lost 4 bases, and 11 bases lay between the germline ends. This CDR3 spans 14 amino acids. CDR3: CASSSSRGNQPQHF. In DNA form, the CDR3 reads TGTGCCAGCAGTTCGTCCAGGGGAAATCAGCCCCAGCATTTT.

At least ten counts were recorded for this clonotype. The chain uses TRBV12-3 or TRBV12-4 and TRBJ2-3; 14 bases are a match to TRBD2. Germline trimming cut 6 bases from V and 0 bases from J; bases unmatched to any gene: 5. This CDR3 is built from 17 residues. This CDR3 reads CASSRTSGGSSTDTQYF. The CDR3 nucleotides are TGTGCCAGCAGCAGGACTAGCGGGGGGTCTAGCACAGATACGCAGTATTTT.

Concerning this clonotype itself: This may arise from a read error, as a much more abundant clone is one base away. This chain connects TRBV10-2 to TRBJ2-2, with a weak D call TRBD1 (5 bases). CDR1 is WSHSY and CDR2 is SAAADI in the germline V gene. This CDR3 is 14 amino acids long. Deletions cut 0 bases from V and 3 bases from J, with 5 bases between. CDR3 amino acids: CASSESGDTGELFF. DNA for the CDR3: TGCGCCAGCAGTGAGTCAGGGGACACCGGGGAGCTGTTTTTT.

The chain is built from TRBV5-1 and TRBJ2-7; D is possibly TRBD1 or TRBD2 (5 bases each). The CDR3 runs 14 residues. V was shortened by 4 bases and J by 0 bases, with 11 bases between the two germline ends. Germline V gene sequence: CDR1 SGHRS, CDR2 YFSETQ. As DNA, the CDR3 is TGCGCCAGCAGCCCGGGACCGGGCTCCTACGAGCAGTACTTC. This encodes CASSPGPGSYEQYF.

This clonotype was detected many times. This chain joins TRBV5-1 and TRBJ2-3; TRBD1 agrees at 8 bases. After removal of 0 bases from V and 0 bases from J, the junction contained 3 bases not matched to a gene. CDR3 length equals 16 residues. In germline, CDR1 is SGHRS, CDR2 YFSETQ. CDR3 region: CASSLVSGGSTDTQYF. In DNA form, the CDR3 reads TGCGCCAGCAGCTTGGTATCAGGGGGCAGCACAGATACGCAGTATTTT.

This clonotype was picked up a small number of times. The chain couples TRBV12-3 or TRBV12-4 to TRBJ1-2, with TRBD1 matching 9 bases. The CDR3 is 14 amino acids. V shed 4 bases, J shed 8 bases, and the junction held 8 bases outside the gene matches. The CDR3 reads CASSYDRGTGGYTF. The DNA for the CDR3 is TGTGCCAGCAGTTACGACAGGGGGACGGGGGGCTACACCTTC.

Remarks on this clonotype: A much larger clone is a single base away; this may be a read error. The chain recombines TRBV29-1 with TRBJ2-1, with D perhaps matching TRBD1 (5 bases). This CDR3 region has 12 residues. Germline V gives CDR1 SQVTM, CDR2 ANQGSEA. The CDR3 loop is CSKLQGGNERFF. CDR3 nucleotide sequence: TGCAGCAAACTTCAGGGTGGCAATGAGCGGTTCTTC.